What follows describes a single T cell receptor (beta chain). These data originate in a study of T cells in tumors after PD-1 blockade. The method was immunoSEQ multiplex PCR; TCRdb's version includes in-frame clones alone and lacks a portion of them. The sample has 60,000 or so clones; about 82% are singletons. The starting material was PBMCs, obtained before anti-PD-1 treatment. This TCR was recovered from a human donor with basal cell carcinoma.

The CDR3 region is CASSQRDRSYEQYF. Written as DNA, the CDR3 is TGTGCCAGCAGCCAGCGGGACAGGTCCTACGAGCAGTACTTC. The chain is built from TRBV5-4 and TRBJ2-7; perhaps TRBD1 as D (8 bases). The V gene lost 4 bases and the J gene lost 1 base, with 12 bases spanning the gap. The V gene's germline CDR1 is SGHNT and CDR2 YYREEE (reference sequence). CDR3 size: 14 residues.